This T cell receptor (beta chain) was recovered during a study of cytomegalovirus exposure and HLA in healthy donors. Study-wide findings and caveats: The classifier reportedly diagnosed cytomegalovirus status with high sensitivity and specificity. The study listed roughly 160 cytomegalovirus-associated TCR beta chains.

In the PCR, 60 Vbeta and 13 Jbeta primers were used. Using immunoSEQ multiplex PCR, the repertoire was profiled, and TCRdb retains in-frame clones only, with some absent. The data contain approximately 120,000 clones, around 73% of them singletons. About this clone itself: The target antigen is unknown.

This TCR derives from a man between 50 and 59 years old in good health and CMV-seronegative. Sequencing used PBMCs.

The CDR3, as DNA: TGTGCCAGCAGTTTACGAGGACAGGTCGGCTTGCATCAGCCCCAGCATTTT. Its translation is CASSLRGQVGLHQPQHF. J is TRBJ1-5 and V is TRBV27; 7 bases align to TRBD1. Losses at the gene ends were 2 bases for V and 5 bases for J; bases not matched to a gene: 12. The CDR3 consists of 17 residues. Germline values: CDR1 MNHEY, CDR2 SMNVEV (reference sequence).